This TCR beta chain emerged from a study of T cells in Graves' hyperthyroidism and ophthalmopathy. Per the germline V gene, CDR1 is DFQATT and CDR2 is SNEGSKA (reference sequence). This CDR3 comprises 14 residues. Between the trimmed V and J ends, which lost 3 bases and 0 bases, there was a span of 9 bases. Researchers amplified the TCR beta CDR3 regions from RNA transcripts. The HTBI set primed first-round TCR CDR3 RT-PCR. Via MiXCR, TCRdb re-called the multiplex PCR reads, giving one row per CDR3 protein. The table lists about 410,000 distinct CDR3 sequences, about 14% of them singletons. The chain employs TRBV20-1 and TRBJ1-3; D may be TRBD1 (6 bases). The sequencing input was blood. The TCR sequence derives from a woman aged 30 to 39 with Graves' ophthalmopathy. The CDR3 nucleotides are TGCAGTGCTAGGCGGGGGGCCTCTGGAAACACCATATATTTT. It yields the protein CSARRGASGNTIYF.